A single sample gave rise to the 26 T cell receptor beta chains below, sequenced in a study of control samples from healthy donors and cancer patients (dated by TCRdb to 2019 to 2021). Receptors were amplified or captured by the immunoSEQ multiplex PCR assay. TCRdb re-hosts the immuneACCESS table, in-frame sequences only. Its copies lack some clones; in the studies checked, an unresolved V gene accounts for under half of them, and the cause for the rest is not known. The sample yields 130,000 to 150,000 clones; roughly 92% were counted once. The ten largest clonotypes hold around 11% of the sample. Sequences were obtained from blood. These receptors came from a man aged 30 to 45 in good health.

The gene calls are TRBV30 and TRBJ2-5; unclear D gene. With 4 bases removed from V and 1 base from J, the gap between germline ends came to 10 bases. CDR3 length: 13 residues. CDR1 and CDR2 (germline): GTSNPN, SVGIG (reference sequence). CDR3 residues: CAWTNLSQETQYF. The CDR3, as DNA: TGTGCCTGGACTAATCTCTCCCAAGAGACCCAGTACTTC.

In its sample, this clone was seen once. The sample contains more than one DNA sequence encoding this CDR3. CDR3 nucleotide sequence: TGTGCCAGCAGCCAAGTCCTAGCAACCGATACGCAGTATTTT. Translating gives CASSQVLATDTQYF. The J gene is TRBJ2-3, the V gene TRBV3-1 (or the pseudogene TRBV3-2); TRBD2 might be the D (5 bases). The V gene's germline CDR1 is LGHDT and CDR2 YNNKEL (reference sequence). The CDR3 length is 14 residues. The V end lost 1 base, the J end lost 6 bases, and 11 bases lay between the germline ends.

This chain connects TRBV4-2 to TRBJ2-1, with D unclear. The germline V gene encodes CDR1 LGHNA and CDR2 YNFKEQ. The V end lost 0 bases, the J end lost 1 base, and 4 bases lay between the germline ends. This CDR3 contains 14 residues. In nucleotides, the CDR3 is TGTGCCAGCAGCCAAGACAGATCCTACAATGAGCAGTTCTTC. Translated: CASSQDRSYNEQFF.

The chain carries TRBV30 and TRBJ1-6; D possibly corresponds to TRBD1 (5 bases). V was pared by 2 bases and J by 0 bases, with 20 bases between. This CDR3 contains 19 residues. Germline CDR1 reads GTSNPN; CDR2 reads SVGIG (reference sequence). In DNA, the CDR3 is TGTGCCTGGAGTCCGGGGAACCAGGGAGTCAGCTCCTATAATTCACCCCTCCACTTT. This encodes CAWSPGNQGVSSYNSPLHF.

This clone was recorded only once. CDR3 residues: CASSLRPRAGQFNYGYTF. The CDR3 nucleotides read TGCGCCAGCAGCTTACGCCCCCGCGCGGGACAGTTTAACTATGGCTACACCTTC. The V and J genes are TRBV5-1 and TRBJ1-2; 7 bases fit TRBD1. CDR1 and CDR2 from the germline V gene are SGHRS and YFSETQ. V lost 2 bases to trimming and J lost 1 base; unmatched junction nucleotides: 14. CDR3 length: 18 residues.

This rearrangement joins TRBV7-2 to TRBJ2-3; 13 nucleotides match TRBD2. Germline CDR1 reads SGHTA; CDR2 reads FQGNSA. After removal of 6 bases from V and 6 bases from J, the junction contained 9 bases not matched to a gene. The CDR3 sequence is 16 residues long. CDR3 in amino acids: CASSWTSGGLVDTQYF. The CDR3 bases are TGTGCCAGCAGTTGGACTAGCGGGGGACTTGTCGATACGCAGTATTTT.

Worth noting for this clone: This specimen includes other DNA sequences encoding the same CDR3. The CDR3 spells CASSLTRDTEAFF. The CDR3 region has the DNA TGTGCCAGCAGCTTAACCAGGGACACTGAAGCTTTCTTT. The chain uses TRBV7-3 and TRBJ1-1, with D possibly being TRBD1 (5 bases). V was shortened by 0 bases and J by 3 bases, with 5 bases between the two germline ends. This CDR3 has 13 residues. The germline V gene encodes CDR1 SGHTA and CDR2 FQGTGA. The variable domain in full, with the rest retrieved from reference TRBV7-3 and TRBJ1-1, is GAGVSQTPSNKVTEKGKYVELRCDPISGHTALYWYRQSLGQGPEFLIYFQGTGAADDSGLPNDRFFAVRPEGSVSTLKIQRTERGDSAVYLCASSLTRDTEAFFGQGTRLTVV.

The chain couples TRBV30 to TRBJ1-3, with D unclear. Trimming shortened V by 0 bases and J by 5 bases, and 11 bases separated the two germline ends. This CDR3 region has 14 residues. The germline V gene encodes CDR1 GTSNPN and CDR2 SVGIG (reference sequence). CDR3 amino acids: CAWSVLSRRNTIYF. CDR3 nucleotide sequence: TGTGCCTGGAGTGTTCTTAGCAGACGAAACACCATATATTTT.

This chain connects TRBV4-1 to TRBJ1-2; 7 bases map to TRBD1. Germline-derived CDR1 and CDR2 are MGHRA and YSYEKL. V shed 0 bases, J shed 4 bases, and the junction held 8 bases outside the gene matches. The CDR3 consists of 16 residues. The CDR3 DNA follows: TGCGCCAGCAGCCAAGAGCCCAAGGGGGCTGGCTATGGCTACACCTTC. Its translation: CASSQEPKGAGYGYTF.

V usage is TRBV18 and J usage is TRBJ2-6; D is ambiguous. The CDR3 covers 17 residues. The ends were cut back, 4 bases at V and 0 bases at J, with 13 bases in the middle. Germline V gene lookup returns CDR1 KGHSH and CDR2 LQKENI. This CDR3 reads CASSLGSPDSGANVLTF. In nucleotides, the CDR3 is TGTGCCAGCTCACTCGGGTCCCCCGACTCTGGGGCCAACGTCCTGACTTTC.

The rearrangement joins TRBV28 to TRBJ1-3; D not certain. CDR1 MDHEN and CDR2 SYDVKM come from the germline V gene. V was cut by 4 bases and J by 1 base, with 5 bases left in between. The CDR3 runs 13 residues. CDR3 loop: CASSYQSGNTIYF. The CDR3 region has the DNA TGTGCCAGCAGTTATCAGTCTGGAAACACCATATATTTT. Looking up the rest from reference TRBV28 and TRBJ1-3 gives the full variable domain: DVKVTQSSRYLVKRTGEKVFLECVQDMDHENMFWYRQDPGLGLRLIYFSYDVKMKEKGDIPEGYSVSREKKERFSLILESASTNQTSMYLCASSYQSGNTIYFGEGSWLTVV.

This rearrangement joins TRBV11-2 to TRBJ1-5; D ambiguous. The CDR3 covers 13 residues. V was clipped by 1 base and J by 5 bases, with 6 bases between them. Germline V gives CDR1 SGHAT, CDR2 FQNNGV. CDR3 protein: CASSLGAYQPQHF. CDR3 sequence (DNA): TGTGCCAGCAGCTTAGGGGCTTATCAGCCCCAGCATTTT.

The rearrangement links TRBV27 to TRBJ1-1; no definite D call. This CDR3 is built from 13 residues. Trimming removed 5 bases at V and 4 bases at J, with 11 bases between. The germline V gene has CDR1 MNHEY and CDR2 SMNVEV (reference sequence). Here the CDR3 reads CASSPGMGTEAFF. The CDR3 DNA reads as TGTGCCAGCAGTCCCGGGATGGGCACTGAAGCTTTCTTT.

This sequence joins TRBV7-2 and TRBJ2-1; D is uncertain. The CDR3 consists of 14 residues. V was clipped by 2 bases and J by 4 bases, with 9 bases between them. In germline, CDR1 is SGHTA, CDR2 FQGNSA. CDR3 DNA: TGTGCCAGCAGCTTACGGCAGGAATACAATGAGCAGTTCTTC. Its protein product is CASSLRQEYNEQFF.

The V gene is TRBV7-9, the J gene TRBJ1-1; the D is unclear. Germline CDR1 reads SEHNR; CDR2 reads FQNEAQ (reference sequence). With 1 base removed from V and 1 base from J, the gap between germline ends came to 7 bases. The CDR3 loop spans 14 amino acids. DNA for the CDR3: TGTGCCAGCAGCTTAGAGGGCAGGAACACTGAAGCTTTCTTT. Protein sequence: CASSLEGRNTEAFF.

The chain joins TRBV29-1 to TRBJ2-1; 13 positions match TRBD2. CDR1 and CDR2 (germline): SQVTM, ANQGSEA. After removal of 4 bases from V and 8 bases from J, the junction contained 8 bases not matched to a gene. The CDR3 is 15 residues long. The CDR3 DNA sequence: TGCAGCGTTGCCCCAACTAGCGGGAGGGTAGATGAGCAGTTCTTC. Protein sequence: CSVAPTSGRVDEQFF.

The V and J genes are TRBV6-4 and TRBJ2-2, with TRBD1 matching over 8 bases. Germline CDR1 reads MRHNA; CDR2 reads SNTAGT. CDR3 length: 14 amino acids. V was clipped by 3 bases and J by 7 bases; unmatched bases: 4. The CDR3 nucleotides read TGTGCCAGCAGTGAAACAGGGGGTATCGGGGAGCTGTTTTTT. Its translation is CASSETGGIGELFF.

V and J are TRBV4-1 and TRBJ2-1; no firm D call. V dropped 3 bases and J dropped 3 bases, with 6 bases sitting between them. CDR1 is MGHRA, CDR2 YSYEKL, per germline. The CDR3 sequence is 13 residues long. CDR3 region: CASSQLVYNEQFF. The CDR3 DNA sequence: TGCGCCAGCAGCCAGCTTGTCTACAATGAGCAGTTCTTC.

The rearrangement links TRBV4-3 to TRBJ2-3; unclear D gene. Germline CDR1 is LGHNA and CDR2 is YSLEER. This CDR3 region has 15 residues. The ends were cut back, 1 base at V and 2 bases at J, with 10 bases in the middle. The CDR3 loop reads CASSQGGSATDTQYF. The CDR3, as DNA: TGCGCCAGCAGCCAAGGAGGTTCTGCCACAGATACGCAGTATTTT.

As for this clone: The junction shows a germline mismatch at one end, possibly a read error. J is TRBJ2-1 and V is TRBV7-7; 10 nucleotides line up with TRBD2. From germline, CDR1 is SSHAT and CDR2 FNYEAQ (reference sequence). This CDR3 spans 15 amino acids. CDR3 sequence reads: CASSAIAGGYNEQFF. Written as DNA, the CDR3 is TGTGCTAGCAGCGCGATAGCGGGAGGCTACAATGAGCAGTTCTTC.

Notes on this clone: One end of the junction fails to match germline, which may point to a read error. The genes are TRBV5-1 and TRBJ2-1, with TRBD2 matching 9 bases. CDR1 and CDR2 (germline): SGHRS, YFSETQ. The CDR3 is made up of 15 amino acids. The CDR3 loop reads CASSLVSGSYSEQFF. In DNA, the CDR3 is TGCGCCAGCAGCTTGGTTAGCGGGAGTTACAGTGAGCAGTTCTTC.

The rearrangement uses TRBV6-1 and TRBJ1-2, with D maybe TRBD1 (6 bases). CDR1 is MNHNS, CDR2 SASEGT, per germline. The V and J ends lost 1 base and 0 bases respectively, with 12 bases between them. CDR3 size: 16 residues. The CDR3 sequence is CASSEEGGSPNYGYTF. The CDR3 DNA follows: TGTGCCAGCAGTGAAGAGGGGGGCAGCCCTAACTATGGCTACACCTTC.

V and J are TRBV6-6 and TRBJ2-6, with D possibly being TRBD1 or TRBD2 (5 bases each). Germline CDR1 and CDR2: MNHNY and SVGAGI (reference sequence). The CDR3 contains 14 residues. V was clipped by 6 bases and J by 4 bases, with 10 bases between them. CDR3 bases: TGTGCCAGCAGGTGGGGGTCCGGGGCCAACGTCCTGACTTTC. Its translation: CASRWGSGANVLTF.

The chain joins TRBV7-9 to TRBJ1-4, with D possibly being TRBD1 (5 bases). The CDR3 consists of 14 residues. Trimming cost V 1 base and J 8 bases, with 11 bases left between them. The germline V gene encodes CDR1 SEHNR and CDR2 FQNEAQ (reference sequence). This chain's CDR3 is CASSLVVREEKLFF. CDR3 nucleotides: TGTGCCAGCAGCTTAGTCGTCAGGGAAGAAAAACTGTTTTTT.

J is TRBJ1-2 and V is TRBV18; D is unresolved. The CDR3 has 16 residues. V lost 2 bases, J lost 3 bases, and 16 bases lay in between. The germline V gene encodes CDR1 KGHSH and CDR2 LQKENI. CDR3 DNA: TGTGCCAGCTCACCATCTCTAGGGCGAAGTGACTATGGCTACACCTTC. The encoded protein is CASSPSLGRSDYGYTF.

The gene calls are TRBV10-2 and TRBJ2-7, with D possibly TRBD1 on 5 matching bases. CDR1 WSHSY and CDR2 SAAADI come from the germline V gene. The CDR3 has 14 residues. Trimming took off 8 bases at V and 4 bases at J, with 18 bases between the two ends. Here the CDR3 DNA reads TGCGCCAGCGGACCGGCAGGGTTGCATTACGAGCAGTACTTC. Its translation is CASGPAGLHYEQYF.